Here is one T cell receptor beta chain with its context. Its antigen is not identified. This specimen belongs to a study of monozygotic twins with inflammatory bowel disease. General study results and limits: IBD patients exhibited fewer clonotypes shared with other individuals than healthy twins, particularly with disease activity. Immunosuppressive treatments were not uniform, and this may have added variability to patient repertoires.

TCRdb reprocessed the 5' RACE reads, keeping one entry per CDR3 protein, no DNA. The listing contains around 450,000 distinct CDR3 sequences. The receptor was derived from a human donor with ulcerative colitis or Crohn's disease, or a healthy co-twin of an affected twin (not recorded which). The sample was blood.

CDR3 loop: CARSLDSRSYNEQFF. This chain uses TRBV18 with TRBJ2-1. Germline CDR1 is KGHSH and CDR2 is LQKENI. This CDR3 is 15 amino acids long.